A selection of T cell receptor beta chains follows, all from one sample in a study of blood T cell repertoires in COVID-19. Method: immunoSEQ multiplex PCR; TCRdb's copy keeps in-frame clones and lacks some. In the table there are about 160,000 clones, about 90% of which are singletons. Input material: peripheral blood. Receptors were obtained from a man aged 30 to 45 with COVID-19, enrolled during active disease. Each CDR3 is given with its conserved first and last residue. Fields, in order: clone size, J gene, D gene, V gene, CDR3 DNA, CDR3 protein. D genes are given only for firm matches. The size of a clone is reported for some rows only, either as once, few or many, or as a class for expanded clones.

>once|TRBJ1-1|TRBD1|TRBV2
TGTGCCAGCGGTCCCGGGACAGGGAGTACTGAAGCTTTCTTT
CASGPGTGSTEAFF
>once|TRBJ1-5|-|TRBV7-2
TGTGCCAGCAGCTTAGGGGCGGGGGGCAATCAGCCCCAGCATTTT
CASSLGAGGNQPQHF
>-|TRBJ2-7|-|TRBV7-2
TGTGCCAGCAGCCCCGGGACATACTCCTACGAGCAGTACTTC
CASSPGTYSYEQYF
>-|TRBJ1-1|TRBD1|TRBV28
TGTGCCAGCAGTACCCAGGGACAGGGATTTGAAGCTTTCTTT
CASSTQGQGFEAFF
>-|TRBJ2-1|TRBD1|TRBV5-1
TGCGCCAGCAGCCCGAACCGACAGGGGGCGAATGAGCAGTTCTTC
CASSPNRQGANEQFF
>-|TRBJ2-2|TRBD1|TRBV28
TGTGCCAGCAGTTTAAGTTTGCAGGGGGCAACGGACACCGGGGAGCTGTTTTTT
CASSLSLQGATDTGELFF
>-|TRBJ2-2|-|TRBV2
TGTGCCAGCACCCTCGCCGGGGAGCTGTTTTTT
CASTLAGELFF
>-|TRBJ2-7|-|TRBV28
TGTGCCAGCAGTTCTGCGACAGATTATTACGAGCAGTACTTC
CASSSATDYYEQYF
>-|TRBJ1-5|TRBD1|TRBV29-1
TGCAGCGTCGGACAGGGCAATCAGCCCCAGCATTTT
CSVGQGNQPQHF
>-|TRBJ1-5|TRBD1|TRBV7-2
TGTGCCAGCAGCTTAGTAAGGGGGCCGGAGCAGCCCCAGCATTTT
CASSLVRGPEQPQHF